Detailed here is one T cell receptor (beta chain). The antigen this receptor binds is unknown. No base quality information exists; no much larger clone differs at one position. The protocol used for the library was multiplex PCR. The run used an Illumina HiSeq 4000. CDR3 regions were amplified by Arm-PCR with iRepertoire HTBI primers to construct TCR beta libraries. Before sequencing, the PCR products underwent gel purification. From the authors' description of their analysis: Across samples, around 58 TRBV and 13 to 15 TRBJ segments were identified and used for gene usage analysis of CDR3 amino acid clonotypes. COPE and FqMerger were used to merge filtered high-quality paired reads into contigs. BLAST was used to align contigs to the IMGT TRBV, TRBD and TRBJ reference genes, and CDR3 was defined following IMGT. Any clonotype with a frequency above 0.1% was classified as a highly expanded clone. Repertoire diversity was measured by Shannon entropy, and V-J evenness by the Gini coefficient. A clonotype found in more than one individual was treated as public. TCRdb reworked the public reads: Q25 trimming with fastp, MiXCR clone assembly, productive beta chains retained. Each CDR3 protein appears once, grouped with its most common genes and DNA. Clone size and V and J calls follow TCRdb, not the original study. The table for this sample lists approximately 470,000 distinct CDR3 sequences; less than 25% of them were counted only once. The top ten clonotypes cover about 8.3% of the sample.

The source of the sample is a study of regulatory T cells in long-lasting Graves disease (dated by TCRdb to 2020 to 2023). In the study overall: Persistent Graves' disease was defined as persistently positive TSH receptor autoantibodies together with antithyroid drug treatment for over 5 years. Patients with persistent Graves' disease were compared with patients with newly diagnosed Graves' disease using TCR sequencing and RNA sequencing of peripheral blood. The study was registered as a clinical trial and conducted in China. TCR sequencing covered about 13 persistent and around 20 newly diagnosed Graves' disease patients, 33 samples in total. In the clinical cohort, patients with persistent Graves' disease had used antithyroid drugs for an average of about 10.3 years.

The time point label on this specimen signifies: persistent/refractory GD, antithyroid drugs over 5 years with positive TRAb. For both TCR sequencing and RNA sequencing, RNA was extracted from PBMCs using TRIzol. The diagnosis of Graves' disease was made according to American Thyroid Association guidelines. Patients for the study were recruited at an endocrinology department in Xi'an, China. Each patient gave around 9.2 milliliters of peripheral blood, collected in an EDTA anticoagulant tube. Ficoll Paque Plus density gradient separation was used to isolate PBMCs, and no further T cell sorting was done. An Agilent 2100 Bioanalyzer and agarose gel were used to assess RNA quality, and a NanoDrop 2000 was used to measure RNA concentration. Paper-wide results and their limitations: The authors noted that the small sample size was a limitation that may lower accuracy. Persistent patients shared more public clonotypes among themselves (more than 2,500) than newly diagnosed patients did (roughly 910). Sequencing and analysis were limited to the TCR beta chain. Compared with newly diagnosed patients, persistent Graves' disease patients had lower TCR Shannon entropy and fewer highly expanded clones, which suggests clonal expansion. Peripheral blood alone was examined, since thyroid tissue, which constituted the primary lesion, could not be accessed. TRBV28, TRBJ1-2 and TRBJ2-5 were preferentially used in persistent disease, while TRBV20-1 and TRBJ2-1 were favored in newly diagnosed disease.

The V and J ends are trimmed by 2 bases and 3 bases, leaving 8 bases between them. The germline V gene encodes CDR1 LNHNV and CDR2 YYDKDF (reference sequence). The CDR3 goes from the cysteine to the phenylalanine over 13 residues. The DNA shown is the 39-base CDR3, in frame from base 1. This sequence uses TRBV15 and TRBJ2-7, and perhaps TRBD1 as D gene, on 5 matching bases. The sample here was peripheral blood mononuclear cells (PBMCs), taken when the disease was refractory, from a patient treated with antithyroid drugs. This receptor was taken from a female donor with Graves disease. The DNA sequence is as follows: TGTGCCACCAGCAGAAAAGACAGCTACGAGCAGTACTTC. Translated, this is CATSRKDSYEQYF. The entire variable domain, with the stretches around the CDR3 drawn from the reference TRBV15 and TRBJ2-7 proteins, is DAMVIQNPRYQVTQFGKPVTLSCSQTLNHNVMYWYQQKSSQAPKLLFHYYDKDFNNEADTPDNFQSRRPNTSFCFLDIRSPGLGDTAMYLCATSRKDSYEQYFGPGTRLTVT.